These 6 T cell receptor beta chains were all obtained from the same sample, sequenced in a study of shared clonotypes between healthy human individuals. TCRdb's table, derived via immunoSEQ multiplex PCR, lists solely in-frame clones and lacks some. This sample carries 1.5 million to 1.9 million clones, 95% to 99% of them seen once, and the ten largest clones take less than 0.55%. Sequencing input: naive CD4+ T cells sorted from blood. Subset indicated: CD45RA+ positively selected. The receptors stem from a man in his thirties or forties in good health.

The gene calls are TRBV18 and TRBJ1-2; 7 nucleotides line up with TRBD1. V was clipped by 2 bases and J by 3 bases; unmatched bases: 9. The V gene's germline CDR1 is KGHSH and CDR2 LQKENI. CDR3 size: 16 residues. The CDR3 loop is CASSPSVHQGDYGYTF. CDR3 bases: TGTGCCAGCTCACCAAGTGTGCACCAGGGGGACTATGGCTACACCTTC.

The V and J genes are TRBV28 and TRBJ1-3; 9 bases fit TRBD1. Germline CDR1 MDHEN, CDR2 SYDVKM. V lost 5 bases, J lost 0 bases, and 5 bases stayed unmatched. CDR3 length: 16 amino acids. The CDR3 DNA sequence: TGTGCCAGCAGTGCCCCGGGACAGGGCTCTGGAAACACCATATATTTT. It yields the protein CASSAPGQGSGNTIYF.

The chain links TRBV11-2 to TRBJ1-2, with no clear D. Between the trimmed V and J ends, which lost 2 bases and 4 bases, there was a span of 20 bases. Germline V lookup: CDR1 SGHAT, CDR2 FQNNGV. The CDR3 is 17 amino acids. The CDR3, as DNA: TGTGCCAGCAGCTTAAGGGCTTTCGATTCTGTTTCCTATGGCTACACCTTC. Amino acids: CASSLRAFDSVSYGYTF.

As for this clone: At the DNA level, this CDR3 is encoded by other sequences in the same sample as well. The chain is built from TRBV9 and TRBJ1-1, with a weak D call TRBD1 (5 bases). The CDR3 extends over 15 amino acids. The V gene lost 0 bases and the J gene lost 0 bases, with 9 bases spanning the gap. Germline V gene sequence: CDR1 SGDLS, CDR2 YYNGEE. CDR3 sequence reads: CASSVGAGMNTEAFF. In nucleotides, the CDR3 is TGTGCCAGCAGCGTAGGGGCAGGGATGAACACTGAAGCTTTCTTT.

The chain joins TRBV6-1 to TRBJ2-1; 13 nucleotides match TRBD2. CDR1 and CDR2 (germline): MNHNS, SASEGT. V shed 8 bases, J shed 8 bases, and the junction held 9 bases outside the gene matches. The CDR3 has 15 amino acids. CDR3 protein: CASYLTSGRSYEQFF. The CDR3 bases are TGTGCCAGCTATTTGACTAGCGGGAGGTCTTATGAGCAGTTCTTC.

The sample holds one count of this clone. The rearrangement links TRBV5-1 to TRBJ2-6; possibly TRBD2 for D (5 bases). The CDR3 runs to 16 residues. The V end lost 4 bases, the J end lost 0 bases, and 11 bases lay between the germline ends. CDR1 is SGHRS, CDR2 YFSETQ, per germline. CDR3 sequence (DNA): TGCGCCAGCAGCCGAGGGCTCGCCTCTGGGGCCAACGTCCTGACTTTC. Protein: CASSRGLASGANVLTF. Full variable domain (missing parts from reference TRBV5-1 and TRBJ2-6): KAGVTQTPRYLIKTRGQQVTLSCSPISGHRSVSWYQQTPGQGLQFLFEYFSETQRNKGNFPGRFSGRQFSNSRSEMNVSTLELGDSALYLCASSRGLASGANVLTFGAGSRLTVL.